Listed below are T cell receptor beta chains from one sample, sequenced in a study of T cell repertoires in aging, cancer and after chemotherapy. TCRdb ran MiXCR on the multiplex PCR reads and lists one entry per CDR3 protein. The table has roughly 3,000 distinct CDR3 sequences, approximately 20% seen once. Sequenced sample: blood. The receptor source for this set is a human donor with a blood cancer. Each CDR3 is given with its conserved first and last residue. D genes are given only for firm matches. The listing skips clone size in some rows; elsewhere it reads once, few, many or a size class.

v_gene: TRBV11-3
abundance: medium-sized
j_gene: TRBJ1-6
d_gene: -
CDR3nt: TGTGCCAGCAGCCCCGAGGGGGAAGGCGGATCACCCCTCCACTTT
CDR3aa: CASSPEGEGGSPLHF

v_gene: TRBV5-4
abundance: -
j_gene: TRBJ1-4
d_gene: TRBD1
CDR3nt: TGTGCCAGCAGTAACGGACAGGGGAGGACTAATGAAAAACTGTTTTTT
CDR3aa: CASSNGQGRTNEKLFF

v_gene: TRBV6-2/TRBV6-3
abundance: medium-sized
j_gene: TRBJ2-1
d_gene: TRBD2
CDR3nt: TGTGCCAGCAGTTATAGCGGGAGGGGGAATGAGCAGTTCTTC
CDR3aa: CASSYSGRGNEQFF

v_gene: TRBV28
abundance: few
j_gene: TRBJ1-1
d_gene: TRBD1
CDR3nt: TGTGCCAGCAGTTCAGGGGGTAATGAAGCTTTCTTT
CDR3aa: CASSSGGNEAFF

v_gene: TRBV19
abundance: medium-sized
j_gene: TRBJ2-3
d_gene: TRBD2
CDR3nt: TGTGCCAGTAGGACTAGCGGGGGTTACACAGATACGCAGTATTTT
CDR3aa: CASRTSGGYTDTQYF

v_gene: TRBV29-1
abundance: medium-sized
j_gene: TRBJ2-5
d_gene: TRBD2
CDR3nt: TGCAGCGCCCTACGGGGAGGGGCCGAGACCCAGTACTTC
CDR3aa: CSALRGGAETQYF

v_gene: TRBV30
abundance: medium-sized
j_gene: TRBJ1-4
d_gene: -
CDR3nt: TGTGCCTGGACCCGAGGACCGGCCCTCGAAAAACTGTTTTTT
CDR3aa: CAWTRGPALEKLFF

v_gene: TRBV18
abundance: medium-sized
j_gene: TRBJ1-6
d_gene: -
CDR3nt: TGTGCCAGCTCACCACCGAGTGACGGGGCTTCACCCCTCCACTTT
CDR3aa: CASSPPSDGASPLHF

v_gene: TRBV5-4
abundance: medium-sized
j_gene: TRBJ2-7
d_gene: -
CDR3nt: TGTGCCAGCAGCTTGGAGACTAGCTACGAGCAGTACTTC
CDR3aa: CASSLETSYEQYF

v_gene: TRBV27
abundance: medium-sized
j_gene: TRBJ1-2
d_gene: -
CDR3nt: TGTGCCAGCAGGGGAGGCAGGTTAGAGGGATATCGTGGCTACACCTTC
CDR3aa: CASRGGRLEGYRGYTF

v_gene: TRBV19
abundance: -
j_gene: TRBJ2-7
d_gene: -
CDR3nt: TGTGCCGCAGAAGGGGGGTACGAGCAGTACTTC
CDR3aa: CAAEGGYEQYF

v_gene: TRBV4-2
abundance: -
j_gene: TRBJ2-1
d_gene: TRBD2
CDR3nt: TGCGCCAGCAGCCCCCTCGATACCCCAGCGGGGGCTTACAATGAGCAGTTCTTC
CDR3aa: CASSPLDTPAGAYNEQFF